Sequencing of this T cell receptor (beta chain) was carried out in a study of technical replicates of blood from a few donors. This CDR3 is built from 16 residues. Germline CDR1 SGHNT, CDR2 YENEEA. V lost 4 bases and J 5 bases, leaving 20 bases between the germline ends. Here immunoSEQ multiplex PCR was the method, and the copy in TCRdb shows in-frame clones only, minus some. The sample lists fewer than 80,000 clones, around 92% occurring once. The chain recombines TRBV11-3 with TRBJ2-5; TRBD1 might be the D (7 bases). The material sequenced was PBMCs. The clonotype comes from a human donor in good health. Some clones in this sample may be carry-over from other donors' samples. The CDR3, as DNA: TGTGCCAGCAGCTGGGGGGACAGAGCCCGGGAGGAGACCCAGTACTTC. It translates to CASSWGDRAREETQYF.